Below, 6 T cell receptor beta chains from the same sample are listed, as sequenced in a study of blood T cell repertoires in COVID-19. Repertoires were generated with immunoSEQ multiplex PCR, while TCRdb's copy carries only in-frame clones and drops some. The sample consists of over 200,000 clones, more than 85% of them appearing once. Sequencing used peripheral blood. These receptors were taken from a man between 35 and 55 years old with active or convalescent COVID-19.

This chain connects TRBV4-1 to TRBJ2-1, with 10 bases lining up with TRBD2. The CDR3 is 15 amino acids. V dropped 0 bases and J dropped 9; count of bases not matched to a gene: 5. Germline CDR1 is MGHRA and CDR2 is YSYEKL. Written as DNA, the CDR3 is TGCGCCAGCAGCCAAGAGGCTAGCGGGAGTCTTGAGCAGTTCTTC. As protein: CASSQEASGSLEQFF.

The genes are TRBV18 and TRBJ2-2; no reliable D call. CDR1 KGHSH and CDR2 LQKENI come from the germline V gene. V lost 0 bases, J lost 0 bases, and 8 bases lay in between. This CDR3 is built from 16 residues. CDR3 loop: CASSPPAGSNTGELFF. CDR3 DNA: TGTGCCAGCTCACCACCGGCCGGGTCGAACACCGGGGAGCTGTTTTTT.

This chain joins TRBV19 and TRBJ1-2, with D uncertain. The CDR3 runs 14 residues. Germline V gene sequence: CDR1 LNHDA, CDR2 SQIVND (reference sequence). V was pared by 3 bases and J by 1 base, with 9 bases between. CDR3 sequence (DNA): TGTGCCAGTAGTATGGTTCCGGTTAACTATGGCTACACCTTC. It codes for CASSMVPVNYGYTF. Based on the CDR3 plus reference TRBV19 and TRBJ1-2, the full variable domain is DGGITQSPKYLFRKEGQNVTLSCEQNLNHDAMYWYRQDPGQGLRLIYYSQIVNDFQKGDIAEGYSVSREKKESFPLTVTSAQKNPTAFYLCASSMVPVNYGYTFGSGTRLTVV.

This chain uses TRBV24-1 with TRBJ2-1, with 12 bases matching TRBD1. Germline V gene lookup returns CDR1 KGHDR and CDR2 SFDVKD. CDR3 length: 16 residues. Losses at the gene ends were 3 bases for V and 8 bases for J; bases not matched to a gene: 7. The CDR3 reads CATSDEGTGGTYEQFF. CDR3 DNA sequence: TGTGCCACCAGTGATGAAGGGACAGGGGGCACGTATGAGCAGTTCTTC.

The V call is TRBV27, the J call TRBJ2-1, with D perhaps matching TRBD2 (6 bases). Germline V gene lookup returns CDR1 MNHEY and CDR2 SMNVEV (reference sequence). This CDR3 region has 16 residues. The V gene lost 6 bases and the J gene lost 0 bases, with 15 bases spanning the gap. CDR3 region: CASRTGTLSSYNEQFF. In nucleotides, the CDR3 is TGTGCCAGCAGGACCGGGACTTTAAGCTCCTACAATGAGCAGTTCTTC.

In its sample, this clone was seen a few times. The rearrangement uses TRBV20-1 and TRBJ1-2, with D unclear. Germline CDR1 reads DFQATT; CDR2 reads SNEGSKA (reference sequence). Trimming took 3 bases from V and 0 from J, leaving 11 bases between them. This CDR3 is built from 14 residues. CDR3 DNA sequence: TGCAGTGCTAGTGATGTTACAACTAACTATGGCTACACCTTC. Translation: CSASDVTTNYGYTF.